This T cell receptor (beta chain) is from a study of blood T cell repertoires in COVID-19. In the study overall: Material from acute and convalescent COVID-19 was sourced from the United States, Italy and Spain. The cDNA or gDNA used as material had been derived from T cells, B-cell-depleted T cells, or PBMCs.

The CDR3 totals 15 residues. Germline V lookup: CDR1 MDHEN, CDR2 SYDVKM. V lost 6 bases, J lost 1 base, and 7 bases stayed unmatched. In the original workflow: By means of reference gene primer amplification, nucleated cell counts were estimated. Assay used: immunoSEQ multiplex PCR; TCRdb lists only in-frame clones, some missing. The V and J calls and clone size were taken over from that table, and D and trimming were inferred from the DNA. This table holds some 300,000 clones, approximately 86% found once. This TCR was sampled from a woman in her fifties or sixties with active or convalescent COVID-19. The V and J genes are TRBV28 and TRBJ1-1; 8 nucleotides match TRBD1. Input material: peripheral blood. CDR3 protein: CASSHWDRWNTEAFF. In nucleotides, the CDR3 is TGTGCCAGCAGCCACTGGGACAGGTGGAACACTGAAGCTTTCTTT. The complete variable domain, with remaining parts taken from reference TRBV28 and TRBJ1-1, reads DVKVTQSSRYLVKRTGEKVFLECVQDMDHENMFWYRQDPGLGLRLIYFSYDVKMKEKGDIPEGYSVSREKKERFSLILESASTNQTSMYLCASSHWDRWNTEAFFGQGTRLTVV.